This T cell receptor (beta chain) was sequenced during a study of neoadjuvant anti-PD-1 for oral cavity cancer. Overall study: Patients without progression got a fourth dose around day 43.

There are 17 residues in the CDR3. V trimming: 4 bases; J trimming: 5 bases; junction bases outside the gene matches: 15. Per the germline V gene, CDR1 is SGHTA and CDR2 is FQGNSA. These oral cavity squamous cell carcinomas were HPV-negative and locally advanced. TCRdb's table, derived via immunoSEQ multiplex PCR, lists solely in-frame clones and lacks some. Of around 4,700 clones in the sample, 58% are singletons; the top ten hold about 7.2%. The TCR comes from a person between 35 and 79 years old with oral cavity squamous cell carcinoma. The sample consisted of tumor tissue, taken before nivolumab (anti-PD-1) treatment. The chain carries TRBV7-2 and TRBJ2-5; 8 nucleotides align to TRBD2. CDR3: CASSSEGTISGGETQYF. DNA of the CDR3: TGTGCCAGCAGCTCGGAAGGGACCATCTCGGGGGGGGAGACCCAGTACTTC.